This T cell receptor beta chain was identified during a study of cytomegalovirus exposure and HLA in healthy donors. In the PCR, 60 Vbeta and 13 Jbeta primers were used. Clones were sequenced by immunoSEQ multiplex PCR, and TCRdb holds only the in-frame ones, with some missing. The sample lists under 75,000 clones, more than 80% occurring once. The CDR3 consists of 16 residues. V shed 5 bases and J 2 bases; nucleotides not matched to a gene: 5. Looked up from germline, CDR1 is SGHVS and CDR2 is FQNEAQ. This chain uses TRBV7-8 with TRBJ2-3; TRBD2 matches at 12 bases. Sequencing was done on a sample of PBMCs. This TCR was sampled from a woman aged 25 to 39 in good health and CMV-seronegative. CDR3 nucleotides: TGTGCCAGCAGCAAGAGGACTAGCGGGGACACAGATACGCAGTATTTT. Its protein is CASSKRTSGDTDTQYF.